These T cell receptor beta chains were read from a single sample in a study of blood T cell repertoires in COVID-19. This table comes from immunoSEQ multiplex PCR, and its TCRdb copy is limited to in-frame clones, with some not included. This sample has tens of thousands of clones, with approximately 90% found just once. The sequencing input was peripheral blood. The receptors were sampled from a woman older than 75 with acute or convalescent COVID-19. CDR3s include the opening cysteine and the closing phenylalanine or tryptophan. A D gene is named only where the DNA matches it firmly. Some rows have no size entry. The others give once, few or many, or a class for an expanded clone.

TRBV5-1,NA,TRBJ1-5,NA,TGCGCCAGCAGAGCTCGGGAGAATCAGCCCCAGCATTTT,CASRARENQPQHF
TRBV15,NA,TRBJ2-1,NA,TGTGCCACCAGCGGTGAGCTAGCCGACTCCTACAATGAGCAGTTCTTC,CATSGELADSYNEQFF
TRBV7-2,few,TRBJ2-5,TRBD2,TGTGCCAGCAGCTTAGGACTAGCGGGGGGTCAAGAGACCCAGTACTTC,CASSLGLAGGQETQYF
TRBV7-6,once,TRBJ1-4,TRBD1,TGTGCCAGCAGCTATGGACAGGGCGGGGAAAAACTGTTTTTT,CASSYGQGGEKLFF
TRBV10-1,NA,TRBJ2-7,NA,TGCGCCAGCAGTGAGTCGGGGCAGAAAGCCTACGAGCAGTACTTC,CASSESGQKAYEQYF
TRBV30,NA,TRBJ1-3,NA,TGTGCCTGGAGTGCCGGTTTTGCTGGAAACACCATATATTTT,CAWSAGFAGNTIYF
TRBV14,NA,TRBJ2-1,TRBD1,TGTGCCAGCAGCCCCCACCGGGACAGAGCCTACAATGAGCAGTTCTTC,CASSPHRDRAYNEQFF
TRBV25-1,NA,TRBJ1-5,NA,TGTGCCAGCAGTGATTCCTTTGGGGGGGACCAGCCCCAGCATTTT,CASSDSFGGDQPQHF
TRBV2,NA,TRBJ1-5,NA,TGTGCCAGCAAGGAGGAGATGGTAGGCAATCAGCCCCAGCATTTT,CASKEEMVGNQPQHF
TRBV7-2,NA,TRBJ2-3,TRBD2,TGTGCCAGCAGCTCAAAAGCGGGAGTCACAGATACGCAGTATTTT,CASSSKAGVTDTQYF
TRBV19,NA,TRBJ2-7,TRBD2,TGTGCCAGTAGTAGGACTAGCGGACAATACGAGCAGTACTTC,CASSRTSGQYEQYF
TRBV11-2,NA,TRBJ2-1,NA,TGTGCCAGCAGCTTAGTCGGAAGCGGCGGGCCTTTAGGAGAGCAGTTCTTC,CASSLVGSGGPLGEQFF
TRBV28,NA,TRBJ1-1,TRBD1,TGTGCCAGCAGCCCATTGGGACAGGGGAACACTGAAGCTTTCTTT,CASSPLGQGNTEAFF
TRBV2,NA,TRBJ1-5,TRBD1,TGTGCCAGCAGTAAGGGACAGGGCCCCAATCAGCCCCAGCATTTT,CASSKGQGPNQPQHF
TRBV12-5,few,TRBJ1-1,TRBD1,TGTGCTAGTGCCCCCGGACAGGCGTCTGAAGCTTTCTTT,CASAPGQASEAFF
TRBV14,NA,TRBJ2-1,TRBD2,TGTGCCAGCAGCCGGACTAGCGGGGCGGCCGGCTCCTACAATGAGCAGTTCTTC,CASSRTSGAAGSYNEQFF
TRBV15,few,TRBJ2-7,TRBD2,TGTGCCACCAGCAGAGATTTGGGGACTAGCGGGAGGGACGAGCAGTACTTC,CATSRDLGTSGRDEQYF
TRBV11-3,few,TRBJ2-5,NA,TGTGCCAGCAGCCCGCGGGACGGGGACCAAGAGACCCAGTACTTC,CASSPRDGDQETQYF
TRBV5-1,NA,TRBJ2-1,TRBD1,TGCGCCAGCAGCTTAGGGACAGGGGGTGGTGAGCAGTTCTTC,CASSLGTGGGEQFF
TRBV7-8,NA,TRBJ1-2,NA,TGTGCCAGCAGCTCATTTCTGGGGAGTTATGGCTACACCTTC,CASSSFLGSYGYTF
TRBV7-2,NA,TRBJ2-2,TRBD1,TGTGCCAGCAGCTTTACAGGGGGCGCAAACACCGGGGAGCTGTTTTTT,CASSFTGGANTGELFF
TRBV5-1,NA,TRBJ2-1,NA,TGCGCCAGCAGTCTGATTAGACAGGACTTTCTTTACAATGAGCAGTTCTTC,CASSLIRQDFLYNEQFF
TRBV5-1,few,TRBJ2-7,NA,TGCGCCAGCAGCTTGGAAGGGGGTACCTACGAGCAGTACTTC,CASSLEGGTYEQYF
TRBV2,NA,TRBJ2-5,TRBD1,TGTGCCAGCAGTGGAGGACAGGGGGCAAGAGAGACCCAGTACTTC,CASSGGQGARETQYF
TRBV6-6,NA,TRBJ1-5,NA,TGTGCCAGCAGACGACAGGTCAGCAATCAGCCCCAGCATTTT,CASRRQVSNQPQHF
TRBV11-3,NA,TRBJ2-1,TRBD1,TGTGCCAGCAGCTTAGAACACCAGGGGGCGGGTGAGCAGTTCTTC,CASSLEHQGAGEQFF
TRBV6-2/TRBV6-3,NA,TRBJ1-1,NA,TGTGCCAGCAGTCCGACGGGGAACACTGAAGCTTTCTTT,CASSPTGNTEAFF
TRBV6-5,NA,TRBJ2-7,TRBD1,TGTGCCAGCCTCCGGGACAGGTCCACCTACGAGCAGTACTTC,CASLRDRSTYEQYF
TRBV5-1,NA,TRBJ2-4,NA,TGCGCCAGCAGCTATAATCAGGGGTCTGAAAACATTCAGTACTTC,CASSYNQGSENIQYF
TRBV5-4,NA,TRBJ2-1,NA,TGTGCCAGCAGCTTGGGTGCGGGATCGTCCTACAATGAGCAGTTCTTC,CASSLGAGSSYNEQFF
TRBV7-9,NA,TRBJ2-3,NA,TGTGCCAGCAGTCCAATAGCGCGCGGACTACAAAAAACAGATACGCAGTATTTT,CASSPIARGLQKTDTQYF
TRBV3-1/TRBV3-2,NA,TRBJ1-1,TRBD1,TGTGCCAGCAGCCACAGGGGGCTCCTTGGGGCTGAAGCTTTCTTT,CASSHRGLLGAEAFF
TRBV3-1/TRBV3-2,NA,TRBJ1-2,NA,TGTGCCAGCAGCCCTCGACACCTTCCACACTATGGCTACACCTTC,CASSPRHLPHYGYTF
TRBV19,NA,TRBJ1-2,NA,TGTGCCAGTAGCCTCGAGGTGTCCCAGGGGCTCTTTCGAGGAGGCTACACCTTC,CASSLEVSQGLFRGGYTF
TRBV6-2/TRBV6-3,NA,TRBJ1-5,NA,TGTGCCAGCAGTTACTCGACAGCATATAGCAATCAGCCCCAGCATTTT,CASSYSTAYSNQPQHF
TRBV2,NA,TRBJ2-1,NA,TGTGCCAGCGCTCGACTAATTTCTGGACGAAATGAGCAGTTCTTC,CASARLISGRNEQFF
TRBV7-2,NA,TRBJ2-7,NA,TGTGCCAGCAGCCAAGGACTGGGCAAGTACTTC,CASSQGLGKYF
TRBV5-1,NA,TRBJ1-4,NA,TGCGCCAGCAGCTCCTCACCGACAGCCCAGGGTTCAACTAATGAAAAACTGTTTTTT,CASSSSPTAQGSTNEKLFF
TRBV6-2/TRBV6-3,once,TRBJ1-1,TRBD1,TGTGCCAGCAGCTCCTACCGCAATACAGGGGGAACTGAAGCTTTCTTT,CASSSYRNTGGTEAFF
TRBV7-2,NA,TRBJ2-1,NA,TGTGCCAGCAGCTTAGGCCTTAGCTTCTACAATGAGCAGTTCTTC,CASSLGLSFYNEQFF
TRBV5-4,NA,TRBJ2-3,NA,TGTGCCAGCAGCCGGAGGGGCGACACAGATACGCAGTATTTT,CASSRRGDTDTQYF
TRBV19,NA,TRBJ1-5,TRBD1,TGTGCCAGTAGTGCGAGCCTACAGGGGTTGGTATACAATCAGCCCCAGCATTTT,CASSASLQGLVYNQPQHF
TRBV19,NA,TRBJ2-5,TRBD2,TGTGCCAGTAGCAACGGGGTAGTAGCGGGTTTTAAAGAGACCCAGTACTTC,CASSNGVVAGFKETQYF
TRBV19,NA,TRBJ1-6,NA,TGTGCCAGTAGTATAGGTTACAGGGCTTATAATTCACCCCTCCACTTT,CASSIGYRAYNSPLHF
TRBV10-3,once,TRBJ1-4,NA,TGTGCCATCAGTGAGTATGGACGGGGGAATGAAAAACTGTTTTTT,CAISEYGRGNEKLFF